The clone carrying this T cell receptor beta chain came up once. There are 14 residues in the CDR3. The germline V gene encodes CDR1 WNHNN and CDR2 SYGVQD (reference sequence). V lost 5 bases to trimming and J lost 1 base; unmatched junction nucleotides: 2. The data originate from a study of control samples from healthy donors and cancer patients. Some clones are missing from TCRdb's copy, which holds only in-frame ones; the method was immunoSEQ multiplex PCR. In the table there are about 89,000 clones, approximately 86% of which are singletons. The TCR originated in a man aged 25 to 40 in good health. This rearrangement joins TRBV10-1 to TRBJ2-3; 8 bases are shared with TRBD1. The specimen was blood. CDR3: CASSPGQGTDTQYF. CDR3 sequence (DNA): TGCGCCAGCAGTCCGGGACAGGGCACAGATACGCAGTATTTT.